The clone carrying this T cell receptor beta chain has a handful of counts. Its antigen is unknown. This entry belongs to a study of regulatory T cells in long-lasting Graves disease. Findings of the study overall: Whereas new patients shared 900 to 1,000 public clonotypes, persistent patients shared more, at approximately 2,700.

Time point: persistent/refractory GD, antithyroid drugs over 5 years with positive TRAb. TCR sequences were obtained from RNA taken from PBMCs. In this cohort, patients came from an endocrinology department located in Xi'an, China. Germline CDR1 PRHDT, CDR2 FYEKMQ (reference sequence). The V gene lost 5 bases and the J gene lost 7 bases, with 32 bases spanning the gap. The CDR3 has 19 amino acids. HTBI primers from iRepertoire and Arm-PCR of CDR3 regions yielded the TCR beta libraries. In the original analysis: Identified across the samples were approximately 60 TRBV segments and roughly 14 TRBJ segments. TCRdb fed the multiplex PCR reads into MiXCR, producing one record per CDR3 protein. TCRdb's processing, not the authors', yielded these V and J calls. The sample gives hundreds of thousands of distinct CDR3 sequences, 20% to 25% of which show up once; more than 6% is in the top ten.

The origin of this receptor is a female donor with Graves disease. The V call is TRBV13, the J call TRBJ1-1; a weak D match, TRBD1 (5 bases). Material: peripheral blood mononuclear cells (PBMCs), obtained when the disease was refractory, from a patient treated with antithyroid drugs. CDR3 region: CASSTDRHRFADPGHEAFF. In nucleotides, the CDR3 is TGTGCCAGCAGCACCGACCGCCACAGGTTTGCGGACCCAGGACATGAAGCTTTCTTT.